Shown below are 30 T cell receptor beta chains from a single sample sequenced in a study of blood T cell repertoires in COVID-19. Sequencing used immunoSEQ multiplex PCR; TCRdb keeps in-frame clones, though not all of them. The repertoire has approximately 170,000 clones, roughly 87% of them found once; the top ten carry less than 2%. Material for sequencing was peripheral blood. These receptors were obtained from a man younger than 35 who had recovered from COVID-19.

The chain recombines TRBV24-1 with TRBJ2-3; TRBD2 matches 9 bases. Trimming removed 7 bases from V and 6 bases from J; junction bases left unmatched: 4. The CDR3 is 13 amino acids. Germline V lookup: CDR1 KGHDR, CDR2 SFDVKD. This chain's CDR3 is CATRAGGSDTQYF. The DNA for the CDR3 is TGTGCCACCAGGGCGGGAGGGTCGGATACGCAGTATTTT.

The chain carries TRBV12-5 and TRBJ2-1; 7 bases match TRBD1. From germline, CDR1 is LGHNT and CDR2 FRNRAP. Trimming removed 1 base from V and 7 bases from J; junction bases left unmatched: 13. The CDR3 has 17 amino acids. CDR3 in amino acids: CASGLEGAGPPGNEQFF. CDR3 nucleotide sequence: TGTGCTAGTGGTTTGGAGGGGGCCGGGCCCCCTGGAAATGAGCAGTTCTTC.

The CDR3 loop reads CASSPGRGRWEKLFF. DNA for the CDR3: TGTGCCAGTAGTCCAGGGAGGGGACGGTGGGAAAAACTGTTTTTT. The chain has TRBV19 and TRBJ1-4; weak D call: TRBD1 (5 bases). The CDR3 has 15 amino acids. Germline CDR1 is LNHDA and CDR2 is SQIVND (reference sequence). The V end lost 5 bases, the J end lost 8 bases, and 18 bases lay between the germline ends.

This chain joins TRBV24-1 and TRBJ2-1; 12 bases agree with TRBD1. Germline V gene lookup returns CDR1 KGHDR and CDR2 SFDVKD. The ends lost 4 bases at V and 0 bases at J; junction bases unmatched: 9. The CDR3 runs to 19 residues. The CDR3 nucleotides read TGTGCCACCAGTGAATGGGACAGGGGGCTTACTAGCTCCTACAATGAGCAGTTCTTC. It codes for CATSEWDRGLTSSYNEQFF.

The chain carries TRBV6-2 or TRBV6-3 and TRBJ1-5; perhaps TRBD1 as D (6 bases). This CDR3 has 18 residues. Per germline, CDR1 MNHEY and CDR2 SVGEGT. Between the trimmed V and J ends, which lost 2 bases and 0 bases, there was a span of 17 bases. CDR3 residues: CASSYPGLGANSNQPQHF. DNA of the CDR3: TGTGCCAGCAGTTACCCAGGGCTGGGGGCGAATAGCAATCAGCCCCAGCATTTT.

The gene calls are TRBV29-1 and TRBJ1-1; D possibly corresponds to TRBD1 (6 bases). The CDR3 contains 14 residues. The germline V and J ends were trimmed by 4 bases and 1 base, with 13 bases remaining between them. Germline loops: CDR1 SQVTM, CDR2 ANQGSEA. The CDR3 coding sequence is TGCAGCGTTGCCCCGGGACACCAGAACACTGAAGCTTTCTTT. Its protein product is CSVAPGHQNTEAFF.

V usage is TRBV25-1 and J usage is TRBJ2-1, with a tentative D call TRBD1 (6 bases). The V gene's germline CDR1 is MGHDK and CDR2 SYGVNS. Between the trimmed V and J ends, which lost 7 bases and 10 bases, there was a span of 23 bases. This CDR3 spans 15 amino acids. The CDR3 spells CASKGGEGPAREQFF. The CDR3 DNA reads TGTGCCAGCAAAGGGGGTGAAGGCCCGGCTAGGGAGCAGTTCTTC.

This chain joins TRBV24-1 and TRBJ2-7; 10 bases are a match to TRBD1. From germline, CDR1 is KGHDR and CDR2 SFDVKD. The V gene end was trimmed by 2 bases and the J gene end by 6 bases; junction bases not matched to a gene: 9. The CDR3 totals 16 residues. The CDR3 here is CATSDSTRTGGFEQYF. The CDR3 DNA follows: TGTGCCACCAGTGATTCGACCAGGACAGGGGGGTTCGAGCAGTACTTC.

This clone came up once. CDR3 sequence reads: CASSWGKAFF. DNA of the CDR3: TGTGCCAGCAGTTGGGGCAAAGCTTTCTTT. The gene calls are TRBV27 and TRBJ1-1; possibly TRBD1 for D (5 bases). The CDR3 is made up of 10 amino acids. V was cut by 4 bases and J by 9 bases, with 6 bases left in between. Germline V CDR1 and CDR2: MNHEY, SMNVEV (reference sequence).

For the CDR3, the DNA is TGTGCCAGCAGCTTGGCGGAGACCCAAGAGACCCAGTACTTC. Translated: CASSLAETQETQYF. The chain combines TRBV5-4 with TRBJ2-5, with D unclear. This CDR3 is 14 amino acids long. Germline V gene sequence: CDR1 SGHNT, CDR2 YYREEE (reference sequence). The V and J ends lost 0 bases and 1 base respectively, with 7 bases between them.

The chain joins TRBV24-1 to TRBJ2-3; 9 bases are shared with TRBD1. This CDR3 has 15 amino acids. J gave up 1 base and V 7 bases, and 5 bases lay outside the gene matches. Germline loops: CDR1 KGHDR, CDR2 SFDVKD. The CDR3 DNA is TGTGCCACCAGCCATACAGGGGGCGGCACAGATACGCAGTATTTT. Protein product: CATSHTGGGTDTQYF.

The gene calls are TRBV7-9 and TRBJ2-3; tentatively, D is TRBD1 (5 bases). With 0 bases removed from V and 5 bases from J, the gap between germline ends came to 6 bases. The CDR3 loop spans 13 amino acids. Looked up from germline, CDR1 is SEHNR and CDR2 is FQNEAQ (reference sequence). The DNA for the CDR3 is TGTGCCAGCAGCTTAGCGGGGCGAGATACGCAGTATTTT. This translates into CASSLAGRDTQYF.

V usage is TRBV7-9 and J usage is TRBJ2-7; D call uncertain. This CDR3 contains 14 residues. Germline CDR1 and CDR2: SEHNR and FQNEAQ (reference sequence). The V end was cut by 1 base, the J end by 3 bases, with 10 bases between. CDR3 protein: CASSLDVRNYEQYF. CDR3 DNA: TGTGCCAGCAGCTTAGATGTCAGAAACTACGAGCAGTACTTC. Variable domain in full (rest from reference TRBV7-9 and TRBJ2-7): DTGVSQNPRHKITKRGQNVTFRCDPISEHNRLYWYRQTLGQGPEFLTYFQNEAQLEKSRLLSDRFSAERPKGSFSTLEIQRTEQGDSAMYLCASSLDVRNYEQYFGPGTRLTVT.

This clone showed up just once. Written as DNA, the CDR3 is TGTGCCACCAGCATCCGGGACAGGGAACTGTTTTTT. Encoded protein: CATSIRDRELFF. The chain links TRBV15 to TRBJ1-4, with TRBD1 matching 9 bases. The germline CDR1 and CDR2 sequences are LNHNV and YYDKDF (reference sequence). This CDR3 has 12 amino acids. The J segment lost 12 bases and the V segment lost 4 bases, leaving 3 bases of the junction unmatched.

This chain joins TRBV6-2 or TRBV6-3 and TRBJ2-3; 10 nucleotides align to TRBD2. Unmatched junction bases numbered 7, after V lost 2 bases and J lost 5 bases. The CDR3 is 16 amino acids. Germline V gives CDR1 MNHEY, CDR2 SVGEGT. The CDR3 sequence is CASSYTVSGGGDTQYF. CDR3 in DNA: TGTGCCAGCAGTTACACAGTGAGCGGGGGGGGAGATACGCAGTATTTT.

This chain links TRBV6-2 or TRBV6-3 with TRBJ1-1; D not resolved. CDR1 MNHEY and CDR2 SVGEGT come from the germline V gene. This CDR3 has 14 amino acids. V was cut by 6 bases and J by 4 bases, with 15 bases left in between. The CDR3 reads CASSGWAAGTEAFF. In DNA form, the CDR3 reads TGTGCCAGCAGCGGCTGGGCCGCGGGCACTGAAGCTTTCTTT.

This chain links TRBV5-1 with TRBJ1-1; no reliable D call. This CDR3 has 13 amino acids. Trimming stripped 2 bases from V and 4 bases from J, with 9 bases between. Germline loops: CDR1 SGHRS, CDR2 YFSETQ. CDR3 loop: CASSFGVPTEAFF. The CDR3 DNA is TGCGCCAGCAGCTTCGGGGTCCCCACTGAAGCTTTCTTT.

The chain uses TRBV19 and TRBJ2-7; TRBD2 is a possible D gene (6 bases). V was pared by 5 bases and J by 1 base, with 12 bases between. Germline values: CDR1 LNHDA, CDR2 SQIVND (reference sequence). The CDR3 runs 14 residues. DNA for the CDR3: TGTGCCAGTAGTCCCCCCGGGGGATCCTACGAGCAGTACTTC. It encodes CASSPPGGSYEQYF.

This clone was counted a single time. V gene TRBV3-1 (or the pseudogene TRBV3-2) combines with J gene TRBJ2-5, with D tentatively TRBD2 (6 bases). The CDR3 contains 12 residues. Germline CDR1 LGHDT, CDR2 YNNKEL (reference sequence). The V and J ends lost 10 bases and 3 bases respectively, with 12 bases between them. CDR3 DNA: TGTGCCATCGGGGGAGGAAAAGAGACCCAGTACTTC. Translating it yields CAIGGGKETQYF.

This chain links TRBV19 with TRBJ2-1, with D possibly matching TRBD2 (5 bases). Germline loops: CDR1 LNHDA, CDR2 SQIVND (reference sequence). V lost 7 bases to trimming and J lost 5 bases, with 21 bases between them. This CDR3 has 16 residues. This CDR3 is CASTPRVGVSHNEQFF. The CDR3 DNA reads TGTGCCAGTACCCCCCGGGTGGGAGTGTCCCACAATGAGCAGTTCTTC.

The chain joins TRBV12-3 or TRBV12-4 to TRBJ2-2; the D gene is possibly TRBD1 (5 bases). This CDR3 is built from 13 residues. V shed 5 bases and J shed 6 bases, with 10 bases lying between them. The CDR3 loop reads CASSTAGSGELFF. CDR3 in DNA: TGTGCCAGCAGTACCGCAGGGTCCGGGGAGCTGTTTTTT.

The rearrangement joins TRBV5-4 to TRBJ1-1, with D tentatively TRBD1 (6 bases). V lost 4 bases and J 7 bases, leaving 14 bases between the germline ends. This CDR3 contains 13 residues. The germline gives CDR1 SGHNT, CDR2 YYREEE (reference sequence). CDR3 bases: TGTGCCAGCAGCCAAATAGGGGGAAATGAAGCTTTCTTT. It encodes CASSQIGGNEAFF.

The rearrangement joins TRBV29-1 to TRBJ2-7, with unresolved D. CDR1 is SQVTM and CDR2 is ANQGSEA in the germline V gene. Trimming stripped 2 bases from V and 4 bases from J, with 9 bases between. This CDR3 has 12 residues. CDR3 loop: CSVELQPYEQYF. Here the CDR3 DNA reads TGCAGCGTTGAATTACAGCCTTACGAGCAGTACTTC.

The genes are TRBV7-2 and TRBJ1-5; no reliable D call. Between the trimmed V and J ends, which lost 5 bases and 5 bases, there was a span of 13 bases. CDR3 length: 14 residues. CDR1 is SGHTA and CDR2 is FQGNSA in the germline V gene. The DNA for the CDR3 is TGTGCCAGCAGCCCTTTAATTACGGATCAGCCCCAGCATTTT. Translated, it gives CASSPLITDQPQHF.

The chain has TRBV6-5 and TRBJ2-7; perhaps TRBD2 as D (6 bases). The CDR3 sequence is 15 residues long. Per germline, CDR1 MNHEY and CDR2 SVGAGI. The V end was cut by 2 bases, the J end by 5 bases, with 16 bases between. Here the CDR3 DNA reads TGTGCCAGCAGTTACAGGGCAGGGAGGTTCGACGAGCAGTACTTC. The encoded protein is CASSYRAGRFDEQYF.

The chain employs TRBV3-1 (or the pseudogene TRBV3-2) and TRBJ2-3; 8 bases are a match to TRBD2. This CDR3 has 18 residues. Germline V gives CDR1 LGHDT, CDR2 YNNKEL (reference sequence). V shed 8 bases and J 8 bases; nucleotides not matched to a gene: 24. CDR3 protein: CASGSGTSSFKRAGTQYF. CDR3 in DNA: TGTGCCAGCGGTTCCGGGACTAGTTCATTTAAGCGAGCCGGTACGCAGTATTTT.

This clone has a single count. CDR3 sequence (DNA): TGTGCCAGCAGATCGCAACAGGGGAGAGCTTCACCCCTCCACTTT. Amino acid sequence: CASRSQQGRASPLHF. V is TRBV6-5 and J is TRBJ1-6; 7 bases are a match to TRBD1. V trimming: 6 bases; J trimming: 9 bases; junction bases outside the gene matches: 11. CDR3 length: 15 residues. The germline V gene encodes CDR1 MNHEY and CDR2 SVGAGI.

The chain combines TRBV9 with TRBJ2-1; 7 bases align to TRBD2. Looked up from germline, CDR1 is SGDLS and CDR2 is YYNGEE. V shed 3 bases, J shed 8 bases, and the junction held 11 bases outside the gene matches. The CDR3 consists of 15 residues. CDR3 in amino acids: CASSGLAAAWDEQFF. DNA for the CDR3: TGTGCCAGCAGCGGGCTAGCGGCCGCCTGGGATGAGCAGTTCTTC.

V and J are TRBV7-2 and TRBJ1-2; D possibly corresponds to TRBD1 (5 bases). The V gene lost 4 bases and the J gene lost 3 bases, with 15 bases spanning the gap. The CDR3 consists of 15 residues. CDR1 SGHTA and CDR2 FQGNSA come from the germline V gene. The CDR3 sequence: CASSSRFGTHYGYTF. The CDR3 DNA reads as TGTGCCAGCAGCTCCCGGTTCGGGACTCACTATGGCTACACCTTC.

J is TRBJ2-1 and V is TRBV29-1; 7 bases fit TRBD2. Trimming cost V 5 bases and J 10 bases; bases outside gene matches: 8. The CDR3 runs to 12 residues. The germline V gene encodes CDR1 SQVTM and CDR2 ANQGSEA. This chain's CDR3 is CSVSKAGEEQFF. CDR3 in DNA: TGCAGCGTTTCTAAGGCGGGAGAAGAGCAGTTCTTC.